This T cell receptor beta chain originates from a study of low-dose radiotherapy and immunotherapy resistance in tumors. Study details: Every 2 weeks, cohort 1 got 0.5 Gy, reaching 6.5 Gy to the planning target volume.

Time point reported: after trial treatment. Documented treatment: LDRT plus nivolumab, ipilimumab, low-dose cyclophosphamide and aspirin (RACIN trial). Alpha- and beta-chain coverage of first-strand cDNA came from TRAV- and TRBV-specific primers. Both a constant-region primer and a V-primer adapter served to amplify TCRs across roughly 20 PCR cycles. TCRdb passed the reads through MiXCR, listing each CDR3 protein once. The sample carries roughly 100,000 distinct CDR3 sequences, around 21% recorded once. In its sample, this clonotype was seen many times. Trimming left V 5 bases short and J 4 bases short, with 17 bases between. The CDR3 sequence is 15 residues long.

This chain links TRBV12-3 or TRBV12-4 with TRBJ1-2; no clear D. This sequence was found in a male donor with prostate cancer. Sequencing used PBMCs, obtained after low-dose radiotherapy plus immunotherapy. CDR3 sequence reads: CASSTPRVGLYGYTF. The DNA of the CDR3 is TGTGCCAGCAGTACCCCCCGGGTAGGACTCTATGGCTACACCTTC.